This is a list of T cell receptor beta chains from one sample in a study of cytomegalovirus exposure and HLA in healthy donors. Profiled with immunoSEQ multiplex PCR; TCRdb holds only in-frame clones, not every one. The table has 130,000 or so clones, about 9.1% seen once. Sequencing was carried out using PBMCs. These receptors were taken from a woman aged 40 to 50 in good health and CMV-seropositive. CDR3s include the opening cysteine and the closing phenylalanine or tryptophan. The order of the fields is clone size, D gene, V gene, J gene, CDR3 DNA, CDR3 protein. The D gene is left open where the match is weak. Rows may omit the clone size; those that give it use once, few, many or a size class.

few,TRBD2,TRBV2,TRBJ2-1,TGTGCCAGCAGTCAACTAGCGGGAGAATACAATGAGCAGTTCTTC,CASSQLAGEYNEQFF
NA,TRBD2,TRBV5-4,TRBJ2-3,TGTGCCAGCAGCTGGACTAGCGGGGCGGGGGATACGCAGTATTTT,CASSWTSGAGDTQYF
few,NA,TRBV5-1,TRBJ2-7,TGCGCCAGCAGCCCAGTAACAGGGTCCCACGAGCAGTACTTC,CASSPVTGSHEQYF
NA,TRBD2,TRBV7-8,TRBJ2-5,TGTGCCAGCAGCTTAGGAGTAGCGGGGGTACAAGGGGCCCAGTACTTC,CASSLGVAGVQGAQYF
NA,TRBD1,TRBV19,TRBJ1-4,TGTGCCAGCAAAACAGGGGGGACTAATGAAAAACTGTTTTTT,CASKTGGTNEKLFF
few,NA,TRBV7-2,TRBJ1-3,TGTGCCAGCAGCTTAGGGACTGGGGGAAACACCATATATTTT,CASSLGTGGNTIYF
NA,TRBD1,TRBV7-8,TRBJ1-1,TGTGCCAGCAGCGTTACAGGGGGTCGCGAAGCCTTCTTT,CASSVTGGREAFF
NA,TRBD1,TRBV5-6,TRBJ1-4,TGTGCCAGCAGCTTGCGGACAGGGTATAATGAAAAACTGTTTTTT,CASSLRTGYNEKLFF
few,NA,TRBV29-1,TRBJ1-2,TGCAGCGTTGGCGGGACTCTCTATGGCTACACCTTC,CSVGGTLYGYTF
few,TRBD1,TRBV5-1,TRBJ2-6,TGCGCCAGCAGCTTCGGGACAGTCCCAGGCTCTGGGGCCAACGTCCTGACTTTC,CASSFGTVPGSGANVLTF
few,TRBD1,TRBV6-1,TRBJ1-2,TGTGCCAGCAGTACCGGGACAGGGTCTAACTATGGCTACACCTTC,CASSTGTGSNYGYTF
few,NA,TRBV2,TRBJ1-1,TGTGCCAGCAGTGATCAGGGAGGGGAGTACACTGAAGCTTTCTTT,CASSDQGGEYTEAFF
few,NA,TRBV6-7,TRBJ1-3,TGTGCCAGCAGTTACTCCGATGAGAGCTCTGGAAACACCATATATTTT,CASSYSDESSGNTIYF
NA,TRBD2,TRBV5-6,TRBJ2-5,TGTGCCAGCAGCCTTCTGCGGGGACTAGCGGGGTTCCAAGAGACCCAGTACTTC,CASSLLRGLAGFQETQYF
few,TRBD1,TRBV7-9,TRBJ2-3,TGTGCCAGCAGCTCCGGACAGGGGTGGTATTTT,CASSSGQGWYF
NA,NA,TRBV14,TRBJ2-3,TGTGCCAGCAGCCAACCCTTAGCAGGGCGCACAGATACGCAGTATTTT,CASSQPLAGRTDTQYF
NA,TRBD2,TRBV6-5,TRBJ2-1,TGTGCCACCCTAGCGGGGGGGCGGAATGAGCAGTTCTTC,CATLAGGRNEQFF
few,TRBD2,TRBV6-5,TRBJ2-3,TGTGCCAGCAGTCCGGGGGGGATTGGTACAGATACGCAGTATTTT,CASSPGGIGTDTQYF
few,NA,TRBV7-8,TRBJ1-4,TGTGCCAGCAGCAGCTCAGGGGCTTTAACTAATGAAAAACTGTTTTTT,CASSSSGALTNEKLFF
NA,NA,TRBV7-6,TRBJ1-6,TGTGCCAGCAGCGAACTAAACGGGGATTCACCCCTCCACTTT,CASSELNGDSPLHF
NA,NA,TRBV11-2,TRBJ1-4,TGTGCCAGCAGCTTAGGGACAAGGGGGTATGAAAAACTGTTTTTT,CASSLGTRGYEKLFF
NA,NA,TRBV18,TRBJ2-2,TGTGCCAGCTCACCGGAAGGGGCCGGGGAGCTGTTTTTT,CASSPEGAGELFF
NA,TRBD1,TRBV9,TRBJ1-4,TGTGCCAGCAGCGCGGGACAGGGCGGATTAGAAAAACTGTTTTTT,CASSAGQGGLEKLFF
once,TRBD1,TRBV19,TRBJ1-1,TGTGCCAGCCCCCCAGGGGGGACAGGGGGTTCAGAGGGCACTGAAGCTTTCTTT,CASPPGGTGGSEGTEAFF
NA,TRBD2,TRBV9,TRBJ2-7,TGTGCCAGCAGCGTATCATCAGGGAGAGCGGGGGGTAGTTACGAGCAGTACTTC,CASSVSSGRAGGSYEQYF
few,NA,TRBV29-1,TRBJ1-2,TGCAGCGTTCTCGCGGAGCTCACCGGCTACACCTTC,CSVLAELTGYTF
few,TRBD2,TRBV29-1,TRBJ2-2,TGCAGCGTTGTAAGCGGGGGGACTAACACCGGGGAGCTGTTTTTT,CSVVSGGTNTGELFF
few,NA,TRBV6-5,TRBJ1-1,TGTGCCAGCGGGACCTGGGGGGTCGGTGACACTGAAGCTTTCTTT,CASGTWGVGDTEAFF
NA,TRBD1,TRBV10-3,TRBJ2-5,TGTGCCATCAGGGACCCGGACAGGGGGAGGCAGGAGACCCAGTACTTC,CAIRDPDRGRQETQYF
few,TRBD2,TRBV4-1,TRBJ2-1,TGCGCCAGCAGCCAAGGCCTAGCGGGTGGCAATGAGCAGTTCTTC,CASSQGLAGGNEQFF
NA,TRBD2,TRBV5-1,TRBJ2-3,TGCGCCAGCAGCTTGGGAACTAGCGGGGGAGGAGATACGCAGTATTTT,CASSLGTSGGGDTQYF
NA,NA,TRBV13,TRBJ2-1,TGTGCCAGCAGCTATCTAGTCGATGAGCAGTTCTTC,CASSYLVDEQFF
NA,NA,TRBV6-4,TRBJ1-2,TGTGCCAGCAGTGACAAATTAAGGGAAGACTATTTTTATGGCTACACCTTC,CASSDKLREDYFYGYTF
NA,TRBD1,TRBV4-2,TRBJ2-7,TGTGCCAGCAGCCAAGAAGGAGGACAGGGCAAAGCCTACGAGCAGTACTTC,CASSQEGGQGKAYEQYF
NA,NA,TRBV7-2,TRBJ2-7,TGTGCCAGCAGCTTATGGGGGGGGCCCCCCTACGAGCAGTACTTC,CASSLWGGPPYEQYF
few,NA,TRBV27,TRBJ1-5,TGTGCCAGCAGTTCGAACGGTCAGCCCCAGCATTTT,CASSSNGQPQHF
NA,TRBD1,TRBV7-2,TRBJ1-2,TGTGCCAGCAGCCCAACCACAGGGGCTGGCTACACCTTC,CASSPTTGAGYTF
few,TRBD2,TRBV6-1,TRBJ2-5,TGTGCCAGCCCCCCTAGCGGGGGGCGGAGAGAGACCCAGTACTTC,CASPPSGGRRETQYF
few,TRBD1,TRBV5-1,TRBJ1-5,TGCGCCAGCAGCTCCACAGGGGACGGCCAGCCCCAGCATTTT,CASSSTGDGQPQHF
NA,NA,TRBV5-8,TRBJ1-5,TGTGCCAGCAGCTTGGCCGGGTATAGCAATCAGCCCCAGCATTTT,CASSLAGYSNQPQHF
NA,NA,TRBV4-3,TRBJ2-5,TGCGCCAGCAGCCTTCAGAGGGGGGAGACCCAGTACTTC,CASSLQRGETQYF
NA,TRBD2,TRBV2,TRBJ2-2,TGTGCCAGCAGTGAGGTGGCGGGGGACACCGGGGAGCTGTTTTTT,CASSEVAGDTGELFF
NA,TRBD1,TRBV29-1,TRBJ1-4,TGCAGCGTTGGGGGACAGGGAAATGAAAAACTGTTTTTT,CSVGGQGNEKLFF
NA,NA,TRBV7-9,TRBJ1-2,TGTGCCAGCAGCTTAGCAGTTCTAGGCCGGACAGAGAACTATGGCTACACCTTC,CASSLAVLGRTENYGYTF
NA,NA,TRBV5-6,TRBJ2-3,TGTGCCAGCAGCCCGGGATCGCGCGGAGATACGCAGTATTTT,CASSPGSRGDTQYF
NA,NA,TRBV7-9,TRBJ2-2,TGTGCCAGCAGCCTTACAGGGTTAACCGGGGAGCTGTTTTTT,CASSLTGLTGELFF
few,NA,TRBV5-6,TRBJ2-1,TGTGCCAGCAGCTTGGGGGGGACTCAATACAATGAGCAGTTCTTC,CASSLGGTQYNEQFF
NA,NA,TRBV5-4,TRBJ1-1,TGTGCCAGCAGCTCCCCGGTGCGGACTGAAGCTTTCTTT,CASSSPVRTEAFF
few,NA,TRBV18,TRBJ2-1,TGTGCCAGCTCACCCAGTACAGGGAATGAGCAGTTCTTC,CASSPSTGNEQFF
few,NA,TRBV19,TRBJ1-5,TGTGCCAGTAGTATACAAGGGGTTAGCAATCAGCCCCAGCATTTT,CASSIQGVSNQPQHF
NA,TRBD1,TRBV6-6,TRBJ1-6,TGTGCCAGCAGTTACGCCGGACAGGGGGGAGGTTCACCCCTCCACTTT,CASSYAGQGGGSPLHF
few,TRBD2,TRBV7-9,TRBJ2-1,TGTGCCAGCAGCCAAACTAGCGGGGTTCAGTTCTTC,CASSQTSGVQFF
NA,NA,TRBV6-1,TRBJ2-7,TGTGCCAGCGAGGGCGGATCGGGGGCCTACGAGCAGTACTTC,CASEGGSGAYEQYF
NA,TRBD2,TRBV5-8,TRBJ2-3,TGTGCCAGCAGCTCGGGGAGGGCCGATACGCAGTATTTT,CASSSGRADTQYF
few,NA,TRBV14,TRBJ2-3,TGTGCCAGCAGCCAAACTGGACAAAGCACAGATACGCAGTATTTT,CASSQTGQSTDTQYF
NA,NA,TRBV1,TRBJ2-5,TGCACCAGCAGCCAAGACGACAGGGCTGGGAAGACCCAGTACTTC,CTSSQDDRAGKTQYF
NA,TRBD1,TRBV6-6,TRBJ1-5,TGTGCCAGCAGTTACGGGGACAGGTATCAGCCCCAGCATTTT,CASSYGDRYQPQHF
NA,NA,TRBV19,TRBJ2-2,TGTGCCAGTAGTCTAAAGACAAAGAACACCGGGGAGCTGTTTTTT,CASSLKTKNTGELFF